This record covers a single T cell receptor beta chain. No antigen is known for it. Germline V gene sequence: CDR1 SNHLY, CDR2 FYNNEI. This CDR3 is built from 13 residues. The germline V and J ends were trimmed by 6 bases and 4 bases, with 12 bases remaining between them. This specimen belongs to a study of shared clonotypes between healthy human individuals. Study observations and caveats: Approximately 5% of naive CD4 clonotypes were shared across a few donors. Despite large depth, rarefaction showed incomplete sorted-subset sequencing.

The method was immunoSEQ multiplex PCR; TCRdb's version includes in-frame clones alone and lacks a portion of them. Of some 1 million clones in the sample, around 74% were seen once. This clonotype was sampled from a man aged 18 to 30 in good health. Input material: memory CD4+ T cells sorted from blood. As to subset: CD45RA-negative fraction. This chain connects TRBV2 to TRBJ1-2; TRBD1 might be the D (5 bases). The chain's CDR3 is CASRGDGGYGYTF. Written as DNA, the CDR3 is TGTGCCAGCAGAGGGGACGGAGGCTATGGCTACACCTTC.